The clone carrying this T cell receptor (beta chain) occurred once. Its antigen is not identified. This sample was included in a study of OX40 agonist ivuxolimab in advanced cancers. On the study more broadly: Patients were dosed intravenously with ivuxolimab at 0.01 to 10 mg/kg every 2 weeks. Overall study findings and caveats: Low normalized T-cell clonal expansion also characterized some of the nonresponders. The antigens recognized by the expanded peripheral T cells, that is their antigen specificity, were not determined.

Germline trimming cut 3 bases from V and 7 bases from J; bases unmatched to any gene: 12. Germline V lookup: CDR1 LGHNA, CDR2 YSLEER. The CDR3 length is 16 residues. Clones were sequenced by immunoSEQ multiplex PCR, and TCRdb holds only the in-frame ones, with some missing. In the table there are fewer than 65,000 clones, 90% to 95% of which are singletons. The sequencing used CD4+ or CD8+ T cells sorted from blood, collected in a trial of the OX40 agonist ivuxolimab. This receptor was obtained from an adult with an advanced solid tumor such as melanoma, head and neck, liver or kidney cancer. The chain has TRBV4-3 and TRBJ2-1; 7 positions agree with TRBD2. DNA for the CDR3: TGCGCCAGCAGCCAGAGCGGGATAAGGGCACGAAATGAGCAGTTCTTC. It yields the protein CASSQSGIRARNEQFF.